The clone carrying this TCR beta chain was found many times. Its target is unknown. Using unique molecular identifiers, the investigators prepared the TCRbeta library. TCRdb reprocessed the PCR reads via MiXCR and lists one record per CDR3 protein. The sample carries approximately 490,000 distinct CDR3 sequences, roughly a tenth recorded once. The sample originates from a study of T-cell reconstitution after alpha-beta-depleted transplantation in children. The CDR3 is made up of 17 amino acids. In germline, CDR1 is SGHRS, CDR2 YFSETQ. Trimming removed 0 bases at V and 9 bases at J, with 19 bases between. Findings of the study overall: Alpha-beta T cells present about two months after transplant were reported to originate from several hundred expanded graft clones.

V usage is TRBV5-1 and J usage is TRBJ1-6; D remains ambiguous. The clonotype originates from a child aged 2 to 10 with inherited bone marrow failure, due to receive a stem cell transplant. This specimen consisted of PBMCs, obtained before TCRalphabeta/CD19-depleted stem cell transplant. CDR3 in DNA: TGCGCCAGCAGCTTGGATGTAACCCCAGAGTTTGGTTCACCCCTCCACTTT. This encodes CASSLDVTPEFGSPLHF.